The 11 T cell receptor beta chains listed next were all sequenced from one sample in a study of T cells in Graves' hyperthyroidism and ophthalmopathy. Template material for amplifying TCR beta CDR3 regions consisted of RNA transcripts. When the TCR CDR3 underwent first-round RT-PCR, the HTBI primer set was used. TCRdb recomputed calls from the multiplex PCR reads with MiXCR, one row per CDR3 protein. This sample has under 400,000 distinct CDR3 sequences, with roughly 13% found just once. Sequencing was performed on blood. These receptors all come from a woman aged 60-70 years with Graves' hyperthyroidism.

This clonotype showed up many times. As DNA, the CDR3 is TGTGCCAGCAGATACCGGGGGCTTCATAATTCACCCCTCCACTTT. The encoded protein is CASRYRGLHNSPLHF. V gene TRBV12-3 or TRBV12-4 combines with J gene TRBJ1-6; tentatively, D is TRBD1 (6 bases). V was trimmed by 6 bases and J by 5 bases, leaving 14 bases between them. The CDR3 covers 15 residues.

This clonotype was counted ten times or more. The chain recombines TRBV28 with TRBJ1-1; 10 nucleotides line up with TRBD1. With V trimmed by 4 bases and J by 5 bases, 4 bases remained unmatched. Germline CDR1 MDHEN, CDR2 SYDVKM. This CDR3 has 14 amino acids. The DNA of the CDR3 is TGTGCCAGCAGTTCGGGACAGGGGAGAACTGAAGCTTTCTTT. This encodes CASSSGQGRTEAFF.

The rearrangement joins TRBV12-3 or TRBV12-4 to TRBJ2-1; 9 nucleotides align to TRBD2. The CDR3 is 16 residues long. Trimming cost V 5 bases and J 8 bases; bases outside gene matches: 13. The CDR3 bases are TGTGCCAGCAGTCCACTACACAGCGGGAGGCGGTATGAGCAGTTCTTC. It specifies CASSPLHSGRRYEQFF.

This clonotype was observed many times. J is TRBJ2-7 and V is TRBV11-2; weak D call: TRBD1 (6 bases). The CDR3 spans 15 residues. V shed 3 bases and J shed 4 bases, with 16 bases lying between them. Germline V gene sequence: CDR1 SGHAT, CDR2 FQNNGV. For the CDR3, the DNA is TGTGCCAGCAGCTTCGGGCAGGGGAACCCGTACGAGCAGTACTTC. As protein: CASSFGQGNPYEQYF.

The V gene is TRBV15, the J gene TRBJ2-5; 10 bases fit TRBD1. J gave up 3 bases and V 0 bases, and 4 bases lay outside the gene matches. Looked up from germline, CDR1 is LNHNV and CDR2 is YYDKDF (reference sequence). There are 16 residues in the CDR3. The CDR3 region is CATSRDRTGGEETQYF. The CDR3 coding sequence is TGTGCCACCAGCAGAGACAGGACAGGGGGGGAAGAGACCCAGTACTTC.

The chain carries TRBV25-1 and TRBJ1-2; D ambiguous. The germline gives CDR1 MGHDK, CDR2 SYGVNS. The CDR3 consists of 11 residues. V shed 8 bases and J shed 2 bases, with 6 bases lying between them. This CDR3 is CASRRNYGYTF. The CDR3 DNA sequence: TGTGCCAGCCGGAGGAACTATGGCTACACCTTC.

This clonotype came up many times. V and J are TRBV10-3 and TRBJ1-4; D gene ambiguous. The V end was cut by 6 bases, the J end by 7 bases, with 12 bases between. This CDR3 has 13 residues. CDR1 and CDR2 from the germline V gene are ENHRY and SYGVKD. The CDR3 DNA follows: TGTGCCATCAGGGAGCGCCAGAGTGAAAAACTGTTTTTT. Its protein product is CAIRERQSEKLFF.

This clonotype was picked up many times. This chain connects TRBV11-3 to TRBJ2-2; D is uncertain. CDR3 size: 14 residues. Germline CDR1 is SGHNT and CDR2 is YENEEA. V was cut by 3 bases and J by 1 base, with 6 bases left in between. The CDR3: CASSLHQNTGELFF. As DNA, the CDR3 is TGTGCCAGCAGCTTGCACCAGAACACCGGGGAGCTGTTTTTT.

This clonotype was seen ten or more times. This rearrangement joins TRBV11-2 to TRBJ2-6; no definite D call. The CDR3 is 14 residues long. Germline CDR1 SGHAT, CDR2 FQNNGV. Deletions cut 4 bases from V and 0 bases from J, with 4 bases between. Here the CDR3 reads CASSSFSGANVLTF. Here the CDR3 DNA reads TGTGCCAGCAGCTCCTTCTCTGGGGCCAACGTCCTGACTTTC.

The chain links TRBV6-1 to TRBJ2-5; tentatively, D is TRBD1 (5 bases). This CDR3 spans 15 amino acids. Trimming cost V 5 bases and J 1 base, with 14 bases left between them. Germline lookup yields CDR1 MNHNS and CDR2 SASEGT. The CDR3 protein is CASSYLEGAQETQYF. DNA of the CDR3: TGTGCCAGCAGTTATCTGGAAGGGGCCCAAGAGACCCAGTACTTC.

This chain uses TRBV6-4 with TRBJ2-7; 10 bases fit TRBD1. V trimming: 2 bases; J trimming: 0 bases; junction bases outside the gene matches: 4. Germline V gene lookup returns CDR1 MRHNA and CDR2 SNTAGT. The CDR3 extends over 16 amino acids. CDR3 loop: CASSDGTGAPSYEQYF. For the CDR3, the DNA is TGTGCCAGCAGTGACGGGACAGGGGCCCCCTCCTACGAGCAGTACTTC.